This T cell receptor (beta chain) appears in the sequencing data of a study of T-cell reconstitution after alpha-beta-depleted transplantation in children. A library of TCRbeta sequences, prepared with unique molecular identifiers, was generated. Each CDR3 protein is one row after TCRdb ran MiXCR on the PCR reads. The repertoire holds about 410,000 distinct CDR3 sequences, with just over 20% as singletons. Germline V CDR1 and CDR2: SEHNR, FQNEAQ (reference sequence). Trimming took 6 bases from V and 6 from J, leaving 12 bases between them. CDR3 length: 13 residues. This TCR came from a human donor who donated a stem cell graft to a child with acute myeloid leukemia. The input for sequencing was PBMCs from the stem cell graft donor, taken from the stem cell graft. The chain links TRBV7-9 to TRBJ2-1; maybe TRBD2 (5 bases). CDR3 DNA sequence: TGTGCCAGCAGGGACCGGGGTATCAATGAGCAGTTCTTC. This sequence encodes CASRDRGINEQFF.